This T cell receptor beta chain comes out of a study of CD8 T cells in ankylosing spondylitis. Broader study findings: Typical of ankylosing spondylitis blood, it appeared, was a TCR beta motif of eight highly homologous variants.

V was pared by 2 bases and J by 6 bases, with 7 bases of the junction left unmatched. This CDR3 has 16 amino acids. CDR1 is MNHEY and CDR2 is SVGAGI in the germline V gene. TCRdb itself ran the 5' RACE reads through MiXCR, one entry per CDR3 protein. The sample lists a few hundred thousand distinct CDR3 sequences; about a fifth were seen once. This clonotype was counted between two and nine times. Its specificity is unknown. The sequenced sample was blood, either unsorted or a sorted T cell fraction (not recorded which). This sequence originates from a male donor with ankylosing spondylitis. The chain carries TRBV6-5 and TRBJ2-3; TRBD1 matches at 11 bases. CDR3 in DNA: TGTGCCAGCAGTTACGCCGGGACAGGGGGGCGGGATACGCAGTATTTT. It codes for CASSYAGTGGRDTQYF.